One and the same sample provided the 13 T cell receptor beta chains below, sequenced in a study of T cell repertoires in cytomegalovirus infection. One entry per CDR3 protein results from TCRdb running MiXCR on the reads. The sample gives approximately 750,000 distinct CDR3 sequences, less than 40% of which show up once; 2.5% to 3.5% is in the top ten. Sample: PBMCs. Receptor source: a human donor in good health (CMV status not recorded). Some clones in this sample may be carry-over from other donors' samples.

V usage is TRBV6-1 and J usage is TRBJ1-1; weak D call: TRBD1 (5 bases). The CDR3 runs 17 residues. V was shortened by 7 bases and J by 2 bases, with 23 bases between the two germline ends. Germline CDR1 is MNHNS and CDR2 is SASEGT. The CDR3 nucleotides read TGTGCCAGCACGGGGGGAGGAGGCCTCAGAGGTAACACTGAAGCTTTCTTT. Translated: CASTGGGGLRGNTEAFF.

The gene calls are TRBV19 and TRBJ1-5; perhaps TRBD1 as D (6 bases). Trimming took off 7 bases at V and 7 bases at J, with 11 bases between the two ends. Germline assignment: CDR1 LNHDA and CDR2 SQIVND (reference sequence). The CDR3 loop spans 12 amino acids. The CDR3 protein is CASNTGGQPQHF. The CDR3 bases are TGTGCCAGTAATACGGGGGGCCAGCCCCAGCATTTT.

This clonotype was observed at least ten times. CDR3 amino acids: CASSYSFGGPLHF. As DNA, the CDR3 is TGTGCCAGCAGTTACTCATTTGGGGGACCCCTCCACTTT. The V gene is TRBV6-5, the J gene TRBJ1-6; D is possibly TRBD1 (5 bases). V lost 0 bases to trimming and J lost 12 bases, with 9 bases between them. This CDR3 comprises 13 residues. Looked up from germline, CDR1 is MNHEY and CDR2 is SVGAGI.

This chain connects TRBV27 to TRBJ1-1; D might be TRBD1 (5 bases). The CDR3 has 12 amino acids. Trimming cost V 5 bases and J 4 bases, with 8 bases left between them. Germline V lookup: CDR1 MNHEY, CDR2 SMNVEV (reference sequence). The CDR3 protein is CASSGGSTEAFF. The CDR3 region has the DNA TGTGCCAGCAGTGGGGGGAGCACTGAAGCTTTCTTT.

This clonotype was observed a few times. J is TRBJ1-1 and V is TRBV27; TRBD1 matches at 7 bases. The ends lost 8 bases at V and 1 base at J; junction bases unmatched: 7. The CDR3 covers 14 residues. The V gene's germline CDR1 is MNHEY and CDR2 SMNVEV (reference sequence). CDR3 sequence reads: CASQIGTANTEAFF. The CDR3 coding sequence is TGTGCCAGCCAAATCGGGACAGCGAACACTGAAGCTTTCTTT.

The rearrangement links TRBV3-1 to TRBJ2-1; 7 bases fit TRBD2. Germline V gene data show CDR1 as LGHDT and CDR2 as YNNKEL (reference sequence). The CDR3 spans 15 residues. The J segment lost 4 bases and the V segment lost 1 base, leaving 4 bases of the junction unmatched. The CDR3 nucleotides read TGTGCCAGCAGCCAAGTCGGGGGGATGTACAATGAGCAGTTCTTC. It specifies CASSQVGGMYNEQFF.

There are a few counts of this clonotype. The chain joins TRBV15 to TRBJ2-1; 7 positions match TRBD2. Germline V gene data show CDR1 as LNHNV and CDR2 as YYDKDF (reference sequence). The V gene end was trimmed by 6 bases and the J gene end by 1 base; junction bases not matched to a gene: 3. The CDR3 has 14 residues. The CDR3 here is CATRGGRSYNEQFF. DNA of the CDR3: TGTGCCACCAGGGGCGGGAGATCCTACAATGAGCAGTTCTTC.

For the CDR3, the DNA is TGTGCCAGCAGATCGGACAGGTTAGATGGCTACACCTTC. Its protein product is CASRSDRLDGYTF. This chain connects TRBV6-1 to TRBJ1-2, with 7 bases fitting TRBD1. This CDR3 has 13 amino acids. V was pared by 6 bases and J by 6 bases, with 7 bases of the junction left unmatched. Per the germline V gene, CDR1 is MNHNS and CDR2 is SASEGT.

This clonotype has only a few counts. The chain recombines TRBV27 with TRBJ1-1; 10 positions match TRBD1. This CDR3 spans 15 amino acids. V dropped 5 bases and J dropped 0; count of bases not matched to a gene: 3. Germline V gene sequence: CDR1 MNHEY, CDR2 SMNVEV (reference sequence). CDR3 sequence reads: CASSEDRGMNTEAFF. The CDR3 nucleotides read TGTGCCAGCAGTGAGGACAGGGGGATGAACACTGAAGCTTTCTTT.

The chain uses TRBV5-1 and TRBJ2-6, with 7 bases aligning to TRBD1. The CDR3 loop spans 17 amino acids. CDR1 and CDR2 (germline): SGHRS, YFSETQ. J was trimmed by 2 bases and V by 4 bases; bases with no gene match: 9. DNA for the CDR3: TGCGCCAGCAGCGGGGACAGCTGGCTCGCTGGGGCCAACGTCCTGACTTTC. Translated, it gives CASSGDSWLAGANVLTF.

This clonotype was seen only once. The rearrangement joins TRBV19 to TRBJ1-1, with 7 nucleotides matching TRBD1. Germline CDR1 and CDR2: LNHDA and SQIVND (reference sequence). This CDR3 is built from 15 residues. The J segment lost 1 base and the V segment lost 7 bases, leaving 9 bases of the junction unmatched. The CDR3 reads CASIRPGQRNTEAFF. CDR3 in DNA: TGTGCCAGTATTCGCCCGGGACAGCGGAACACTGAAGCTTTCTTT.

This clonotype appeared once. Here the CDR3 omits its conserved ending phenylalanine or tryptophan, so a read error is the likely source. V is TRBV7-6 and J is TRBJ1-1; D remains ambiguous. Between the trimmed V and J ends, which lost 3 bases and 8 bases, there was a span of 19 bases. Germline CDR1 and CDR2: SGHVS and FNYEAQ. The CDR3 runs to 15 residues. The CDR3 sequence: CASSFSYTRKVEAFL. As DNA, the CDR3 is TGTGCCAGCAGCTTTTCGTACACTCGGAAGGTCGAAGCTTTCTTG.

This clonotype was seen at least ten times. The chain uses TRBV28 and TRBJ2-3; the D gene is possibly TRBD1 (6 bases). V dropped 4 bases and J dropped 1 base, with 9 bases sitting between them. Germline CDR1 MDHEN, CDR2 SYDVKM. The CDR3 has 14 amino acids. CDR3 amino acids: CASSSYRGTDTQYF. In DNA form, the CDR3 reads TGTGCCAGCAGTTCCTACAGGGGCACAGATACGCAGTATTTT. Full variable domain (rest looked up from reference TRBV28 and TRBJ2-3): DVKVTQSSRYLVKRTGEKVFLECVQDMDHENMFWYRQDPGLGLRLIYFSYDVKMKEKGDIPEGYSVSREKKERFSLILESASTNQTSMYLCASSSYRGTDTQYFGPGTRLTVL.